This entry features one T cell receptor (beta chain) sequence. Its antigen is unknown. Trimming stripped 1 base from V and 4 bases from J, with 10 bases between. The CDR3 length is 14 residues. Germline-derived CDR1 and CDR2 are MGHDK and SYGVNS. These data belong to a study of beta chain features in type 1 diabetes. General study results and limits: Across all four CD4+ subsets, people with type 1 diabetes showed modestly shorter TCRB CDR3s. A closer apparent resemblance between naive, central memory and Treg TCRB repertoires was seen in patients than in healthy donors.

A sort by CD45RO/CCR7/CD25/CD127/CD95/CD27 yielded CD4+ naive, central memory, regulatory and stem cell-like memory cells. Sorted cells reached over 95% purity in every population. The sequenced template was cDNA made from the entire isolated RNA. Method: immunoSEQ multiplex PCR; TCRdb's copy keeps in-frame clones and lacks some. The data show approximately 150,000 clones, with around 63% seen just once and roughly 0.092% held by the top ten. This rearrangement joins TRBV25-1 to TRBJ1-2; D remains ambiguous. Sequencing was performed on naive CD4+ T cells from blood. This clonotype was sampled from a man aged 25-45 years with type 1 diabetes. The CDR3 protein is CASSELHGSYGYTF. DNA of the CDR3: TGTGCCAGCAGTGAATTACACGGGAGCTATGGCTACACCTTC.